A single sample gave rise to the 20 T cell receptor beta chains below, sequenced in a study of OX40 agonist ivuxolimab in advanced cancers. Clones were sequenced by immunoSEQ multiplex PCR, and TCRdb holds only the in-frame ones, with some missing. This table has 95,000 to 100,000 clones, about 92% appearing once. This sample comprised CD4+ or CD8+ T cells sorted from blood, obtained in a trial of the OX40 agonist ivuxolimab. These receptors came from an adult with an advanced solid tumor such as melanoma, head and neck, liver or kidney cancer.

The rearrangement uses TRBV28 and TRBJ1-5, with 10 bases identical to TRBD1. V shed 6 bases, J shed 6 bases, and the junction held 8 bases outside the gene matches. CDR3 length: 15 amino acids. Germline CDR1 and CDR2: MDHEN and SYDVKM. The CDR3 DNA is TGTGCCAGCAGCTCCGCCGGGACAGGGGCTCAGCCCCAGCATTTT. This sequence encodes CASSSAGTGAQPQHF. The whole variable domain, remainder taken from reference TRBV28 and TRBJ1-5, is DVKVTQSSRYLVKRTGEKVFLECVQDMDHENMFWYRQDPGLGLRLIYFSYDVKMKEKGDIPEGYSVSREKKERFSLILESASTNQTSMYLCASSSAGTGAQPQHFGDGTRLSIL.

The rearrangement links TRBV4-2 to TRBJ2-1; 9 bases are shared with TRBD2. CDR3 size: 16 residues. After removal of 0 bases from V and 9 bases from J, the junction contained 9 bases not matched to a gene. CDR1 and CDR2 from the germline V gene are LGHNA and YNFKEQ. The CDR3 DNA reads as TGTGCCAGCAGCCAAGATTGGGCGGGAGGGCCTGTTGAGCAGTTCTTC. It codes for CASSQDWAGGPVEQFF.

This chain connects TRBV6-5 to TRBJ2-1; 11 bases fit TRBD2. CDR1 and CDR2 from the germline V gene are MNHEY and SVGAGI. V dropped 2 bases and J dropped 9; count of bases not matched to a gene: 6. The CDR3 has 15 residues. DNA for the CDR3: TGTGCCAGCAGTTACCGACTAGCGGGAAGGGGTGAGCAGTTCTTC. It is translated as CASSYRLAGRGEQFF.

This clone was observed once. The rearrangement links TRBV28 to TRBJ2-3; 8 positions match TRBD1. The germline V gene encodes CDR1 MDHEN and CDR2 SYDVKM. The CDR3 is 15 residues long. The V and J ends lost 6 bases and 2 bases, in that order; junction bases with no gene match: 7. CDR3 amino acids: CASRQGDRNTDTQYF. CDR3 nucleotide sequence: TGTGCCAGCAGACAAGGGGACAGGAACACAGATACGCAGTATTTT.

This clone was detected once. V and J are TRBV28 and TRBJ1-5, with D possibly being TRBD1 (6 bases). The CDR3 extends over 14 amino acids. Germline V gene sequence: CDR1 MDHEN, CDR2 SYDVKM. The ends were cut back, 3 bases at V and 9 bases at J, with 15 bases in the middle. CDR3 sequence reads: CASSFGGEARPQHF. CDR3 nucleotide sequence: TGTGCCAGCAGTTTCGGGGGCGAAGCGCGGCCCCAGCATTTT.

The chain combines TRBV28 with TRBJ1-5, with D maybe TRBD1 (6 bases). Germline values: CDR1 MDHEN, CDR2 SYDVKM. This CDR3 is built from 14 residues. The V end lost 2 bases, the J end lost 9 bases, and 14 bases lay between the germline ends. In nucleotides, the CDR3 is TGTGCCAGCAGTTTACAGGGGCACGGGGGGCCCCAGCATTTT. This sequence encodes CASSLQGHGGPQHF.

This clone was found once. CDR3 in amino acids: CASASGEWDTQYF. Here the CDR3 DNA reads TGTGCCAGCGCTAGCGGGGAGTGGGATACGCAGTATTTT. This chain links TRBV7-2 with TRBJ2-3; 9 positions match TRBD2. Germline CDR1 and CDR2: SGHTA and FQGNSA. J was trimmed by 6 bases and V by 8 bases; bases with no gene match: 6. This CDR3 has 13 amino acids.

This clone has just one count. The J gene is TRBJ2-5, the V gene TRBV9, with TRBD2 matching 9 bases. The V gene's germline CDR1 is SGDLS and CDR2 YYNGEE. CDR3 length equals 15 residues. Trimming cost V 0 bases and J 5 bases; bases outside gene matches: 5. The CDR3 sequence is CASSVDRTSEETQYF. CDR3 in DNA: TGTGCCAGCAGCGTAGATAGGACTAGCGAGGAGACCCAGTACTTC.

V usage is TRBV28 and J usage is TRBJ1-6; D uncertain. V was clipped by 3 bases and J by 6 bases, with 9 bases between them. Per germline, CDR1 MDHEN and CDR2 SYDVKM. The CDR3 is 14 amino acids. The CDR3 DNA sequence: TGTGCCAGCAGTTTCGGACTTACTAATTCACCCCTCCACTTT. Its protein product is CASSFGLTNSPLHF.

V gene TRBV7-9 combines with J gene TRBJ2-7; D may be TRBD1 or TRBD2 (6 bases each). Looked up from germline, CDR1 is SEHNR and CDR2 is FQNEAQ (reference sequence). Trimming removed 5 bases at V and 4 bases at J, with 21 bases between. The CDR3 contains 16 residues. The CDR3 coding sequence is TGTGCCAGCAGCACCCGACAGGAAGGAGGGCAATACGAGCAGTACTTC. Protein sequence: CASSTRQEGGQYEQYF.

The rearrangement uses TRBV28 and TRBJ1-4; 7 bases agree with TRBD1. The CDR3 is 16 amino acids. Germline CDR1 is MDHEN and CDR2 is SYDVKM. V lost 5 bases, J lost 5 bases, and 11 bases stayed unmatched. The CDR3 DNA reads TGTGCCAGCAGTCGCCAGACAGGGTTGCGGAATGAAAAACTGTTTTTT. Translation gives CASSRQTGLRNEKLFF.

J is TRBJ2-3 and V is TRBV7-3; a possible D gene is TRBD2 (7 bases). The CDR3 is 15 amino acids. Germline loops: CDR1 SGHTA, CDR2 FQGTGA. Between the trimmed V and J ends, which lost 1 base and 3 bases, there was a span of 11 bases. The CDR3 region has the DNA TGTGCCAGCAGCTTAAGGGGGGGCAGAACAGATACGCAGTATTTT. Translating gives CASSLRGGRTDTQYF.

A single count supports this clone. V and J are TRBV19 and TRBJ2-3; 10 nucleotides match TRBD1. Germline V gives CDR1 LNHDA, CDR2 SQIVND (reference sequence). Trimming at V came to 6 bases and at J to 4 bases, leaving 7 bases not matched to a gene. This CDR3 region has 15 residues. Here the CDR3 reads CASSRGQGRADTQYF. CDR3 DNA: TGTGCCAGTAGCCGGGGACAGGGGAGGGCAGATACGCAGTATTTT.

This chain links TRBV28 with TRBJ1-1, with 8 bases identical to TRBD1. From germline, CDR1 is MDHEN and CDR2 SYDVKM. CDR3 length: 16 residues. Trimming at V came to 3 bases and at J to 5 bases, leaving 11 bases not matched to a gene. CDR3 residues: CASSFLLQGAVTEAFF. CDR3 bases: TGTGCCAGCAGTTTTCTCCTCCAGGGGGCGGTAACTGAAGCTTTCTTT.

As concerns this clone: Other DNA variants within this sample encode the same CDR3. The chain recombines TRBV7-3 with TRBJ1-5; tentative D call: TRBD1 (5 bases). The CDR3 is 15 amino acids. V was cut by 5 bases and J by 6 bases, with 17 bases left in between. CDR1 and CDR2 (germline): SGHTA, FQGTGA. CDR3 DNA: TGTGCCAGCAGCCTAAGTGGGGCCACGGGTCAGCCCCAGCATTTT. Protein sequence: CASSLSGATGQPQHF.

The CDR3 region is CASSSGTTRLEAFF. CDR3 nucleotide sequence: TGTGCCAGCAGTTCAGGGACGACCCGACTTGAAGCTTTCTTT. The V and J genes are TRBV28 and TRBJ1-1, with D possibly matching TRBD1 (5 bases). The CDR3 loop spans 14 amino acids. Germline V gene sequence: CDR1 MDHEN, CDR2 SYDVKM. V was clipped by 4 bases and J by 7 bases, with 16 bases between them.

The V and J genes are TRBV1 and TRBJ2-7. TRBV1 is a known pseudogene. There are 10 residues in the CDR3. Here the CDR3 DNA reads TGCACCAGCAGCATCTACGAGCAGTACGTC. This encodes CTSSIYEQYV.

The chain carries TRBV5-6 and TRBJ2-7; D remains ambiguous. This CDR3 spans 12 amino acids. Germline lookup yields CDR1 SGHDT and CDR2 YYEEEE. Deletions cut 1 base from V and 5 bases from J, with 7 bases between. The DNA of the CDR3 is TGTGCCAGCAGCTTGTGGCCCCACGAGCAGTACTTC. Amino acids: CASSLWPHEQYF. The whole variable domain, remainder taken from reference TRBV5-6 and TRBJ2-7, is DAGVTQSPTHLIKTRGQQVTLRCSPKSGHDTVSWYQQALGQGPQFIFQYYEEEERQRGNFPDRFSGHQFPNYSSELNVNALLLGDSALYLCASSLWPHEQYFGPGTRLTVT.

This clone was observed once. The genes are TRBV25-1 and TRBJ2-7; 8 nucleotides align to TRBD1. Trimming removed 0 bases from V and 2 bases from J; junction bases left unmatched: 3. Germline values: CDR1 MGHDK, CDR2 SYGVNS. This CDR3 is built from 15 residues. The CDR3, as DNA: TGTGCCAGCAGTGAATATAGGGACAGGCCCTACGAGCAGTACGTC. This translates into CASSEYRDRPYEQYV.

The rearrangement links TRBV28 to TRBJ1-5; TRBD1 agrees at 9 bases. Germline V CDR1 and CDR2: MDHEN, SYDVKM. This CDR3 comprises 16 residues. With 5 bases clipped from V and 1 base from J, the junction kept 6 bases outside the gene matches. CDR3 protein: CASSPRTGASNQPQHF. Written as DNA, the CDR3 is TGTGCCAGCAGTCCTCGGACAGGGGCGAGCAATCAGCCCCAGCATTTT.